The present T cell receptor (beta chain) was sequenced within a study of a mutant IDH1 vaccine in newly diagnosed glioma (dated by TCRdb to the early 2020s). With regard to the full study: Vaccination began 4-6 weeks after radiotherapy alone, or alongside temozolomide cycles in the chemotherapy-containing groups. Of the approximately 35 treated patients, approximately 60% were male and approximately 40% were female, and the mean age was roughly 40 years. Prior to enrollment, standard therapy consisting of radiotherapy alone, temozolomide alone, or radiochemotherapy with temozolomide had been administered to patients, with the combination being received by most patients. Visit V12 was the week-35 safety follow-up and visit V13 was the week-47 end of study. Six visits were used for peripheral blood collection: V03 (baseline), V05, V07, V10, V12 and V13. Longitudinal TCRB deep sequencing was done for 25 to 30 treated patients, wherever samples were available for exploratory analyses. Broad study findings and their caveats: Immune responses induced by the vaccine were seen in over 90% of patients across multiple MHC alleles. Pseudoprogression appeared unrelated to alterations in the top peripheral T cell clonotypes detected by TCRB sequencing. The authors stated that sample limitations prevented analyses of patient blood samples from being reproduced. Availability determined which PBMC samples were chosen for TCRB deep sequencing.

What the time point label conveys for this sample: week 47, end of study. Every vaccine dose consisted of 300 ug of a 20-mer mutant IDH1 peptide in Montanide, administered subcutaneously together with topical imiquimod. Patients received eight vaccinations in weeks 1, 3, 5, 7, 11, 15, 19 and 23, corresponding to visits V03 through V10. All donors had newly diagnosed IDH1-mutant astrocytomas of WHO grade 3 or 4 that showed loss of nuclear ATRX. The samples were drawn from NOA16, a multicentre, single-arm, open-label phase I trial in Germany that tested a mutant IDH1 peptide vaccine in humans for the first time. Genomic DNA for TCRB sequencing was isolated from EDTA blood with the DNeasy Blood and Tissue Kit. The receptor library was made with the immunoSEQ multiplex PCR assay. Following the manufacturer's protocol, the hsTCRB Kit was used to amplify rearranged TCR beta chain sequences. TCRB libraries were sequenced on an Illumina MiSeq. On the study's bioinformatics: The kit vendor's proprietary platform handled demultiplexing, trimming and gene mapping. TCRdb mirrors the immuneACCESS table, restricted to in-frame sequences. Some clones are absent from its copies; in checked studies, under half trace to an unresolved V gene, and the reason for the others is unknown. D and trimming come from the DNA, and the V and J calls and clone size come from that table. Here the sample has approximately 25,000 clones; around 76% occur a single time. The ten largest clones represent 3.5% to 4% of the sample.

To note about this clone: Which antigen it targets is not known. Per-nucleotide qualities are absent, and no much larger clonotype sits a single base away.

Trimming at the junction amounts to 1 base on V and 4 bases on J, and the germline ends lie 10 bases apart. The CDR3 spans 14 residues, from the cysteine through the phenylalanine. The only DNA kept is the CDR3, 42 bases in frame from the first base. CDR1 and CDR2 are read off the germline V gene as SNHLY and FYNNEI. This specimen consisted of PBMCs, obtained from a glioma patient whose treatment included an IDH1 peptide vaccine. The V gene is TRBV2 and the J gene is TRBJ2-5, with a tentative D gene TRBD1 over 6 matching bases. This TCR was recovered from a man aged 35 to 55 with glioma. Some clones in this sample may be carry-over from other donors' samples. The CDR3 reads CASSEDRARETQYF. The nucleotide sequence is TGTGCCAGCAGTGAAGACAGGGCGAGAGAGACCCAGTACTTC.